These 19 T cell receptor beta chains share one sample of origin, sequenced in a study of cytomegalovirus exposure and HLA in healthy donors. Produced via immunoSEQ multiplex PCR; TCRdb's table is partial and in-frame only. The sample lists about 180,000 clones, 85% occurring once. The sequencing sample was made of PBMCs. The receptors were gathered from a man between 18 and 35 years old in good health and CMV-seropositive.

The chain carries TRBV7-9 and TRBJ2-7; TRBD2 matches 9 bases. This CDR3 spans 15 amino acids. Trimming took 5 bases from V and 4 from J; bases not matched to a gene: 9. Germline V gives CDR1 SEHNR, CDR2 FQNEAQ (reference sequence). The CDR3 DNA reads TGTGCCAGCAGCATACTAGCGGGTCGCCAGTACGAGCAGTACTTC. It yields the protein CASSILAGRQYEQYF.

This chain links TRBV6-5 with TRBJ2-7; 8 nucleotides agree with TRBD2. V shed 2 bases and J 2 bases; nucleotides not matched to a gene: 5. This CDR3 has 15 residues. Germline V lookup: CDR1 MNHEY, CDR2 SVGAGI. The CDR3, as DNA: TGTGCCAGCAGTTACGGGGGACTAGGGGCCTACGAGCAGTACTTC. Amino acid sequence: CASSYGGLGAYEQYF.

CDR3 DNA sequence: TGTGCCAGCACCGACCCTAGCGGGGGGAAATACGAGCAGTACTTC. This sequence encodes CASTDPSGGKYEQYF. The V gene is TRBV28, the J gene TRBJ2-7; 11 bases line up with TRBD2. V was pared by 7 bases and J by 4 bases, with 9 bases of the junction left unmatched. CDR3 length: 15 residues. Germline CDR1 MDHEN, CDR2 SYDVKM.

In DNA form, the CDR3 reads TGTGCCAGCAGTTGGACTAGCGGGGGGCTCACAGATACGCAGTATTTT. Encoded protein: CASSWTSGGLTDTQYF. The J gene is TRBJ2-3, the V gene TRBV28; TRBD2 aligns across 14 bases. Germline CDR1 MDHEN, CDR2 SYDVKM. V was clipped by 4 bases and J by 2 bases; unmatched bases: 2. The CDR3 consists of 16 residues.

The J gene is TRBJ2-2, the V gene TRBV5-1, with D possibly matching TRBD1 (6 bases). The CDR3 covers 12 residues. Trimming took off 8 bases at V and 5 bases at J, with 10 bases between the two ends. The germline V gene has CDR1 SGHRS and CDR2 YFSETQ. The CDR3 sequence is CASRQGTGELFF. The CDR3 DNA reads TGCGCCAGTCGGCAGGGGACCGGGGAGCTGTTTTTT.

V gene TRBV6-1 combines with J gene TRBJ2-1; no clear D gene. Per the germline V gene, CDR1 is MNHNS and CDR2 is SASEGT. V shed 3 bases and J shed 2 bases, with 5 bases lying between them. The CDR3 consists of 13 residues. Here the CDR3 DNA reads TGTGCCAGCAGTGACCTAGCCTACAATGAGCAGTTCTTC. This gives the protein CASSDLAYNEQFF.

This clone was detected only once. The rearrangement uses TRBV29-1 and TRBJ1-1; TRBD1 matches at 8 bases. The germline V gene has CDR1 SQVTM and CDR2 ANQGSEA. The CDR3 runs to 13 residues. After removal of 8 bases from V and 1 base from J, the junction contained 6 bases not matched to a gene. The CDR3 spells CSFCRGPNTEAFF. DNA of the CDR3: TGCAGCTTTTGCAGGGGGCCGAACACTGAAGCTTTCTTT.

The chain couples TRBV25-1 to TRBJ2-3, with a possible D match to TRBD1 (5 bases). This CDR3 is 14 amino acids long. Germline V gives CDR1 MGHDK, CDR2 SYGVNS. V was cut by 1 base and J by 3 bases, with 8 bases left in between. The CDR3 sequence is CASSESGLTDTQYF. The CDR3 coding sequence is TGTGCCAGCAGTGAATCAGGGCTTACAGATACGCAGTATTTT.

The J gene is TRBJ2-7, the V gene TRBV11-2, with D perhaps matching TRBD1 (5 bases). Germline values: CDR1 SGHAT, CDR2 FQNNGV. The length of the CDR3 is 14 residues. V was cut by 1 base and J by 4 bases, with 11 bases left in between. The CDR3 DNA follows: TGTGCCAGCAGCTTAGGTGGCCAGGGATACGAGCAGTACTTC. Its translation: CASSLGGQGYEQYF.

The rearrangement links TRBV30 to TRBJ2-5; possible D gene TRBD1, 5 bases. The CDR3 consists of 14 residues. Germline values: CDR1 GTSNPN, CDR2 SVGIG (reference sequence). Trimming removed 2 bases from V and 3 bases from J, with 13 bases in between. The CDR3 is CAWSLPGREETQYF. The CDR3 region has the DNA TGTGCCTGGAGTCTTCCCGGCAGGGAAGAGACCCAGTACTTC.

The J gene is TRBJ2-1, the V gene TRBV27; no clear D. Trimming left V 6 bases short and J 6 bases short, with 18 bases between. Germline values: CDR1 MNHEY, CDR2 SMNVEV (reference sequence). The CDR3 sequence is 15 residues long. The DNA for the CDR3 is TGTGCCAGCAGCCCCCTTGAATTTGTGCGCAATGAGCAGTTCTTC. Residues: CASSPLEFVRNEQFF.

With respect to this clone: The junction differs from germline at one of its ends, possibly a read error. The chain uses TRBV28 and TRBJ2-3; 8 nucleotides match TRBD2. CDR3 size: 13 residues. Germline values: CDR1 MDHEN, CDR2 SYDVKM. The CDR3 region has the DNA TGTGCCAGCAGCACTGCCACTGAGCGGGAGCGAGATTTT. Protein sequence: CASSTATERERDF.

The rearrangement joins TRBV28 to TRBJ1-2; D gene ambiguous. Germline V gene lookup returns CDR1 MDHEN and CDR2 SYDVKM. The CDR3 loop spans 15 amino acids. V gave up 6 bases and J gave up 8 bases, with 22 bases separating them. This CDR3 reads CASSSVPVLGEGYTF. The CDR3 DNA reads as TGTGCCAGCAGCTCAGTCCCCGTCCTGGGCGAGGGCTACACCTTC.

The chain has TRBV2 and TRBJ2-7; 10 positions agree with TRBD2. Germline values: CDR1 SNHLY, CDR2 FYNNEI. V dropped 6 bases and J dropped 1; count of bases not matched to a gene: 9. The CDR3 length is 16 residues. The DNA for the CDR3 is TGTGCCAGCAGCCCTGGAAGTAGCGGGGGGTCCTACGAGCAGTACTTC. Amino acid sequence: CASSPGSSGGSYEQYF.

In this sample, this clone turned up a few times. The rearrangement joins TRBV30 to TRBJ2-7; 9 nucleotides match TRBD2. V dropped 5 bases and J dropped 2; count of bases not matched to a gene: 7. CDR3 length: 14 residues. Germline assignment: CDR1 GTSNPN and CDR2 SVGIG (reference sequence). CDR3 bases: TGTGCCTGGCACCGGGCGGGAGGGCCCTACGAGCAGTACTTC. It codes for CAWHRAGGPYEQYF.

The chain employs TRBV27 and TRBJ2-1; 9 nucleotides align to TRBD1. In germline, CDR1 is MNHEY, CDR2 SMNVEV (reference sequence). The CDR3 totals 17 residues. V gave up 4 bases and J gave up 8 bases; unmatched junction bases: 15. CDR3 nucleotide sequence: TGTGCCAGCAGTTCCTCAACCTCATCACAGGGGGCAGATGAGCAGTTCTTC. The encoded protein is CASSSSTSSQGADEQFF.

The genes are TRBV9 and TRBJ2-2, with a weak D call TRBD1 (6 bases). Germline V lookup: CDR1 SGDLS, CDR2 YYNGEE. The CDR3 covers 15 residues. V lost 7 bases and J lost 4, with 17 bases in between. CDR3 protein: CASRPTDRTTGELFF. The CDR3 DNA follows: TGTGCCAGCCGCCCTACAGACAGGACCACCGGGGAGCTGTTTTTT.

V usage is TRBV18 and J usage is TRBJ2-1; the D gene is possibly TRBD1 (7 bases). Germline CDR1 and CDR2: KGHSH and LQKENI. The CDR3 has 16 residues. Trimming removed 5 bases from V and 4 bases from J, with 18 bases in between. The CDR3 nucleotides are TGTGCCAGCTCAACCCAGGGGGGCAATCGGTACAATGAGCAGTTCTTC. Its translation is CASSTQGGNRYNEQFF.

This clone was seen a single time. This sequence joins TRBV30 and TRBJ2-1, with a tentative D call TRBD2 (7 bases). Germline V gene lookup returns CDR1 GTSNPN and CDR2 SVGIG (reference sequence). The CDR3 runs 15 residues. V was clipped by 5 bases and J by 0 bases, with 14 bases between them. CDR3 nucleotides: TGTGCCTGGGGCGGGGGCCAGAGCTCCTACAATGAGCAGTTCTTC. Translating it yields CAWGGGQSSYNEQFF.